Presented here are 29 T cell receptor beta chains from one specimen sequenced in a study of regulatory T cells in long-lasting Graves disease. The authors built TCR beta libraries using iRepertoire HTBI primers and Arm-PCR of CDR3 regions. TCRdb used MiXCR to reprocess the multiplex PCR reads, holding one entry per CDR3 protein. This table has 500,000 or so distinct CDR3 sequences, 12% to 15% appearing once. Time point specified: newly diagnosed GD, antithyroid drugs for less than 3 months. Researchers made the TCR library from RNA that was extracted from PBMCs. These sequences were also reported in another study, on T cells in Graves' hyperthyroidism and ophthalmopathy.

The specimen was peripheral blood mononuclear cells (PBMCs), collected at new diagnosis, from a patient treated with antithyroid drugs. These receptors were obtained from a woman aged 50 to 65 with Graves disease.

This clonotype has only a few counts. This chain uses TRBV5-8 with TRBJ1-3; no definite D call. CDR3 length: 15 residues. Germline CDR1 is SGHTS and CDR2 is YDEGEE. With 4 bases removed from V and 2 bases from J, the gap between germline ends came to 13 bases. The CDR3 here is CASSVTTRAGNTIYF. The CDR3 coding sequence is TGTGCCAGCAGCGTGACGACGAGGGCTGGAAACACCATATATTTT.

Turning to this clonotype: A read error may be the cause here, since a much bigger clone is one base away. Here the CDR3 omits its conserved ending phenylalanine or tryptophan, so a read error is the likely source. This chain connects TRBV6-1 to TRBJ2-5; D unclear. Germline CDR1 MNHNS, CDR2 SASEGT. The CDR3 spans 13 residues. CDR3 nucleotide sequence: TGTGCCATCAGTGAGTCCACGAAAGAGACCCAGTACTTG. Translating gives CAISESTKETQYL.

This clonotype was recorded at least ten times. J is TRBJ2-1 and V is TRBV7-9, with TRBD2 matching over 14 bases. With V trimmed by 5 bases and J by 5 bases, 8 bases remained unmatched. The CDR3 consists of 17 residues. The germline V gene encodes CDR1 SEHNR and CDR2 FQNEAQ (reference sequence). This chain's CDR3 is CASSLRMTSGRDNEQFF. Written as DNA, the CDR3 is TGTGCCAGCAGCCTACGGATGACTAGCGGGAGGGACAATGAGCAGTTCTTC.

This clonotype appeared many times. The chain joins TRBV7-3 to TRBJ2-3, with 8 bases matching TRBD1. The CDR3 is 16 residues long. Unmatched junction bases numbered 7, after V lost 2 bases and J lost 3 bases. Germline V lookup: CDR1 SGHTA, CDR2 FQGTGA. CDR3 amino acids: CASSLQTGDVTDTQYF. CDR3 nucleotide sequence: TGTGCCAGCAGCTTACAGACAGGGGATGTGACAGATACGCAGTATTTT.

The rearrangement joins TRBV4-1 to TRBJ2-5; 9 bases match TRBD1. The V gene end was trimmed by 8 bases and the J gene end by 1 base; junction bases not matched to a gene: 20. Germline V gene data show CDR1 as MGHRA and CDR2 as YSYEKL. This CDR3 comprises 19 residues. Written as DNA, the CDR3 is TGCGCCAGCCCAACAGGGGGCTTGGGCGGGAGCTCCATCCAAGAGACCCAGTACTTC. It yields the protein CASPTGGLGGSSIQETQYF.

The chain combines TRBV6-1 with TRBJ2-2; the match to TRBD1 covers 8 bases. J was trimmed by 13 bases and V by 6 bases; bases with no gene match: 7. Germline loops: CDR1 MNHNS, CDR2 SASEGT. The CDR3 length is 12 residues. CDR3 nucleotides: TGTGCCAGCAGACCTGACAGGGGAGGGCTGTTTTTT. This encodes CASRPDRGGLFF.

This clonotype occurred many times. CDR3 sequence reads: CASNSQGAFNEQFF. In nucleotides, the CDR3 is TGTGCCAGCAACTCCCAGGGGGCGTTCAATGAGCAGTTCTTC. J is TRBJ2-1 and V is TRBV12-3 or TRBV12-4; TRBD1 matches at 8 bases. Losses at the gene ends were 7 bases for V and 6 bases for J; bases not matched to a gene: 8. The length of the CDR3 is 14 residues.

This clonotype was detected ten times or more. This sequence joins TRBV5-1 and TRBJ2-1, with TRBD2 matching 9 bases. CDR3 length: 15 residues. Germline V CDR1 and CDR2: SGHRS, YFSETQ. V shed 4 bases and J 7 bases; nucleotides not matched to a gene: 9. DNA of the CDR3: TGCGCCAGCAGCACTGTAGCGGGAGTAACGAATGAGCAGTTCTTC. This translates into CASSTVAGVTNEQFF.

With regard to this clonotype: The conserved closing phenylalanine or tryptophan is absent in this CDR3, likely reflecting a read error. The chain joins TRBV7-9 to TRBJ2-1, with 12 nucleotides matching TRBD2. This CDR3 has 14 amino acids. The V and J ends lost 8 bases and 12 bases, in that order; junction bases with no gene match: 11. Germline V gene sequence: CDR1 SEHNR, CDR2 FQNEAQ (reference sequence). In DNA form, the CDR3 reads TGTGCCAGCGGGGAGACTAGCGGGAGTGTCGGGCAGTTCTGC. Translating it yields CASGETSGSVGQFC.

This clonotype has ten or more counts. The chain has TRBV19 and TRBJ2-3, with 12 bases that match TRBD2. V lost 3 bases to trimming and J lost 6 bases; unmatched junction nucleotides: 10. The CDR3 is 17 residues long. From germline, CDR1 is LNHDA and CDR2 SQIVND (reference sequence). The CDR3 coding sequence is TGTGCCAGTAGTATCCGACGGACTAGCGGGATGCAGGATACGCAGTATTTT. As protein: CASSIRRTSGMQDTQYF.

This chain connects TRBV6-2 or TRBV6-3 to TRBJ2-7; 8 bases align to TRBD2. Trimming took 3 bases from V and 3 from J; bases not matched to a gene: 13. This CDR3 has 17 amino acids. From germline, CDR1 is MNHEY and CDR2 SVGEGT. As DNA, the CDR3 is TGTGCCAGCAGTTATTATCGAGGGCTAGCGGGCTTCTACGAGCAGTACTTC. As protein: CASSYYRGLAGFYEQYF.

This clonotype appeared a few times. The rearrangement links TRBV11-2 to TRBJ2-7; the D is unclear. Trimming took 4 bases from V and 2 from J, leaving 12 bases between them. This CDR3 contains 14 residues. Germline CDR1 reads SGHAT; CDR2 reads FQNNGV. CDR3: CASSSNPPPYEQYF. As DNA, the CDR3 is TGTGCCAGCAGCTCAAACCCCCCCCCCTACGAGCAGTACTTC.

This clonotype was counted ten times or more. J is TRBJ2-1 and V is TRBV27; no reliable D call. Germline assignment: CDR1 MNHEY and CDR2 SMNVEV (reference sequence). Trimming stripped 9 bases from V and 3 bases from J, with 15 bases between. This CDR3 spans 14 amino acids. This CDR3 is CASMKGLIYNEQFF. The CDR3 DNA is TGTGCCAGTATGAAGGGCCTAATCTACAATGAGCAGTTCTTC.

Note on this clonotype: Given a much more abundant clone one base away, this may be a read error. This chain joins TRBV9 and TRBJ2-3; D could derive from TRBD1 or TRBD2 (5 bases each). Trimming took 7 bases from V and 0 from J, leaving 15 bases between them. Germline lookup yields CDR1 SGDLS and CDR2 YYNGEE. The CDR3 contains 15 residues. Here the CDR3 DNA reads TGTGCCAGCGGCGACAGCGGAACGAGCACAGATACGCAGTATTTT. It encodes CASGDSGTSTDTQYF.

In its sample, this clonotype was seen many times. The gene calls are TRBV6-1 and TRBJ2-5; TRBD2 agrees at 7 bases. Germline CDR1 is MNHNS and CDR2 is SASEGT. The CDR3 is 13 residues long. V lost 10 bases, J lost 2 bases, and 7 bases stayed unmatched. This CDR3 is CATEGGVQETQYF. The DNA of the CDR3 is TGTGCCACCGAGGGAGGGGTTCAAGAGACCCAGTACTTC.

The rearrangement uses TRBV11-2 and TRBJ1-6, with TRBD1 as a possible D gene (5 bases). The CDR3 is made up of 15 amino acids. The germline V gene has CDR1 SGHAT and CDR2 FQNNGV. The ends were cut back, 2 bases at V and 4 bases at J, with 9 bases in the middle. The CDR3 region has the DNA TGTGCCAGCAGCTTATCCAGGGCGTATAATTCACCCCTCCACTTT. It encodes CASSLSRAYNSPLHF.

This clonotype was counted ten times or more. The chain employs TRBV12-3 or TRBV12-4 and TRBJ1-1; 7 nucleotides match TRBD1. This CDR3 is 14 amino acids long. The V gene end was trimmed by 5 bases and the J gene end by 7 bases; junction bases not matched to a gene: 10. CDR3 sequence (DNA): TGTGCCAGCAGTATCCGGGACAGAGGGCGTGAAGCTTTCTTT. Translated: CASSIRDRGREAFF.

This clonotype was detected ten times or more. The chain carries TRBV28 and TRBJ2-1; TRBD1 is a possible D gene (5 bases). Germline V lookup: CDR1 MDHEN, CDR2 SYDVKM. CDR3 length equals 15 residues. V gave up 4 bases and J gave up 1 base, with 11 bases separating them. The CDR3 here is CASSSQGMSYNEQFF. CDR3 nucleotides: TGTGCCAGCAGTTCTCAGGGAATGTCCTACAATGAGCAGTTCTTC.

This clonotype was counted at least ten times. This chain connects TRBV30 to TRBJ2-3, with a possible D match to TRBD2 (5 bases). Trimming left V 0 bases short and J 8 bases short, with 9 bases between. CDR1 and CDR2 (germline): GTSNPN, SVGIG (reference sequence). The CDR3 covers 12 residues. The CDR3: CAWSVVRGTQYF. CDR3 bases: TGTGCCTGGAGTGTAGTTCGGGGTACGCAGTATTTT.

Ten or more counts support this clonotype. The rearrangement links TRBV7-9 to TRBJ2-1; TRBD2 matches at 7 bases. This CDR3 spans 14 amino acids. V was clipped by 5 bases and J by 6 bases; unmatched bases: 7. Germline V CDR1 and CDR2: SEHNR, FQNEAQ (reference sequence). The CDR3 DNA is TGTGCCAGCAGCAAGCTAGCGGAGAGCAATGAGCAGTTCTTC. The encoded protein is CASSKLAESNEQFF.

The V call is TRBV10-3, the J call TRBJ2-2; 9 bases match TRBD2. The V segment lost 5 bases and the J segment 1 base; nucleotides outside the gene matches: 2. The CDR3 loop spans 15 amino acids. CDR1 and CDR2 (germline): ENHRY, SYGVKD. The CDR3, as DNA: TGTGCCATCAGTAGACTAGCGGAGAACACCGGGGAGCTGTTTTTT. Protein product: CAISRLAENTGELFF.

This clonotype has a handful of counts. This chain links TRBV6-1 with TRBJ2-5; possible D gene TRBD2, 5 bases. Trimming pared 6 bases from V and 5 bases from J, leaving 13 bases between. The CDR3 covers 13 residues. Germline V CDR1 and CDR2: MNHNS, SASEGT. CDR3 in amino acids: CASRDLAVETQYF. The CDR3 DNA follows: TGTGCCAGCAGGGACTTGGCGGTGGAGACCCAGTACTTC.

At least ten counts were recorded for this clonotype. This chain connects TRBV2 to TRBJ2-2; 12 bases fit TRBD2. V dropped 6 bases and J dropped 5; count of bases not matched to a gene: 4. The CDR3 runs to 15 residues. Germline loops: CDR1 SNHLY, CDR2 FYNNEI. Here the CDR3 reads CASRPGTSGTGELFF. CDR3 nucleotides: TGTGCCAGCAGACCCGGGACTAGCGGGACCGGGGAGCTGTTTTTT. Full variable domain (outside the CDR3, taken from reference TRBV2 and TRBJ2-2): EPEVTQTPSHQVTQMGQEVILRCVPISNHLYFYWYRQILGQKVEFLVSFYNNEISEKSEIFDDQFSVERPDGSNFTLKIRSTKLEDSAMYFCASRPGTSGTGELFFGEGSRLTVL.

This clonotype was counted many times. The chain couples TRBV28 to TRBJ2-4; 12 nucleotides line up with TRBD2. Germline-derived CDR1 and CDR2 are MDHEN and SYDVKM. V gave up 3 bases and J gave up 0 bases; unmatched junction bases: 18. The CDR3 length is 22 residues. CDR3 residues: CASSLRARPTSGRTLAKNIQYF. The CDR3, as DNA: TGTGCCAGCAGTTTGAGGGCCCGGCCGACTAGCGGGAGAACCCTAGCCAAAAACATTCAGTACTTC.

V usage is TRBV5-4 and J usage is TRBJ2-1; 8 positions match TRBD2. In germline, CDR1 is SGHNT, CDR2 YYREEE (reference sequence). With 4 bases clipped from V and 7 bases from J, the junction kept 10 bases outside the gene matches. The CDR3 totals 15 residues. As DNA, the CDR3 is TGTGCCAGCAGCCCTGGTGGTAGCGGGAATAATGAGCAGTTCTTC. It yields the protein CASSPGGSGNNEQFF.

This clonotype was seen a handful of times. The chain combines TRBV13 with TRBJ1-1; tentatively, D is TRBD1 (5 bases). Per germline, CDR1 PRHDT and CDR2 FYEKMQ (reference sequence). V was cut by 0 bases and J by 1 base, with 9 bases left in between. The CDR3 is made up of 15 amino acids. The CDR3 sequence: CASSLGRGENTEAFF. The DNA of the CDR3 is TGTGCCAGCAGCTTAGGCCGGGGCGAGAACACTGAAGCTTTCTTT.

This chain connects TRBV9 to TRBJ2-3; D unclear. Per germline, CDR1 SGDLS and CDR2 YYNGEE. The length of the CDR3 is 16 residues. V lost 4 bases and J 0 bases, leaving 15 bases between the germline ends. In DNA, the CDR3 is TGTGCCAGCAGCCCCCACAGTCCCTATAGCACAGATACGCAGTATTTT. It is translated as CASSPHSPYSTDTQYF.

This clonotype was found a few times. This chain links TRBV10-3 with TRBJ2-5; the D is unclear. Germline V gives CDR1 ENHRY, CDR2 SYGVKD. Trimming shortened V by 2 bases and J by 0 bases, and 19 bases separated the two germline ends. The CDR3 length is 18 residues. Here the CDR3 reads CAISEIRHDSPYQETQYF. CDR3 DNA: TGTGCCATCAGTGAGATCCGGCATGACTCGCCGTACCAAGAGACCCAGTACTTC.

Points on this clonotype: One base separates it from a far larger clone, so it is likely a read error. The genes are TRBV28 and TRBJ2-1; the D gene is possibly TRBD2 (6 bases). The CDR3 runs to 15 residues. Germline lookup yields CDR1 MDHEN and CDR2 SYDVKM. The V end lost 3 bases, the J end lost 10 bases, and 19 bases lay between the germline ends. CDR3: CASSFRGRGSYEQFF. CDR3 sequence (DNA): TGTGCCAGCAGTTTTCGGGGGAGAGGGTCCTACGAGCAGTTCTTC. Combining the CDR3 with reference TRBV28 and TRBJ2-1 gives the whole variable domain DVKVTQSSRYLVKRTGEKVFLECVQDMDHENMFWYRQDPGLGLRLIYFSYDVKMKEKGDIPEGYSVSREKKERFSLILESASTNQTSMYLCASSFRGRGSYEQFFGPGTRLTVL.